Listed here are 25 T cell receptor beta chains from one sample, sequenced in a study of cytomegalovirus exposure and HLA in healthy donors (dated by TCRdb to 2015 to 2018). The library was built by means of the immunoSEQ multiplex PCR assay. This is the immuneACCESS table as TCRdb keeps it, with only in-frame sequences that have V and J called. A part of the clones is gone; compared with another copy, unresolved V genes explain less than half, and the rest is unexplained. The sample data list some 250,000 clones, and nearly 90% of these were observed just once. The biggest ten clones account for roughly 0.38% of the sample. The sample was PBMCs. The receptors here all came from a woman aged 18-29 years in good health and CMV-seronegative.

The chain uses TRBV7-9 and TRBJ1-2, with D tentatively TRBD1 (5 bases). The CDR3 is made up of 14 amino acids. Germline CDR1 and CDR2: SEHNR and FQNEAQ (reference sequence). The V and J ends lost 1 base and 6 bases respectively, with 12 bases between them. The CDR3 loop reads CASSLGTHIDGYTF. CDR3 DNA: TGTGCCAGCAGCTTAGGGACACACATTGATGGCTACACCTTC. Full variable domain (remainder filled in from reference TRBV7-9 and TRBJ1-2): DTGVSQNPRHKITKRGQNVTFRCDPISEHNRLYWYRQTLGQGPEFLTYFQNEAQLEKSRLLSDRFSAERPKGSFSTLEIQRTEQGDSAMYLCASSLGTHIDGYTFGSGTRLTVV.

This clone is a singleton in its sample. The V and J genes are TRBV6-5 and TRBJ2-7; tentatively, D is TRBD1 (5 bases). The CDR3 loop spans 14 amino acids. CDR1 is MNHEY, CDR2 SVGAGI, per germline. V lost 2 bases and J 0 bases, leaving 8 bases between the germline ends. CDR3 region: CASSYGADSYEQYV. Written as DNA, the CDR3 is TGTGCCAGCAGTTACGGGGCAGACTCCTACGAGCAGTACGTC.

The chain employs TRBV7-9 and TRBJ2-7; D may be TRBD1 (7 bases). Trimming cost V 2 bases and J 7 bases, with 12 bases left between them. This CDR3 comprises 13 residues. Germline CDR1 SEHNR, CDR2 FQNEAQ (reference sequence). In DNA form, the CDR3 reads TGTGCCAGCAGCTTATCCAGGGGGGAAGAGCAGTACTTC. It codes for CASSLSRGEEQYF.

V usage is TRBV4-3 and J usage is TRBJ2-1; 9 bases match TRBD2. CDR1 and CDR2 (germline): LGHNA, YSLEER. CDR3 size: 18 residues. V shed 10 bases and J 0 bases; nucleotides not matched to a gene: 16. The CDR3 DNA reads as TGCGCCACCCCGGGCGGGGGGGCCCTCCCCAGCTCCTACAATGAGCAGTTCTTC. Its protein product is CATPGGGALPSSYNEQFF.

The V call is TRBV27, the J call TRBJ2-1; 11 bases agree with TRBD2. The V and J ends lost 6 bases and 8 bases, in that order; junction bases with no gene match: 9. CDR1 is MNHEY and CDR2 is SMNVEV in the germline V gene (reference sequence). The CDR3 length is 15 residues. CDR3 residues: CASSPPSGGSDEQFF. The CDR3 DNA follows: TGTGCCAGCAGCCCGCCTAGCGGGGGGAGTGATGAGCAGTTCTTC.

The table lists this clone with a few counts. J is TRBJ1-3 and V is TRBV28; TRBD1 might be the D (6 bases). Deletions cut 2 bases from V and 0 bases from J, with 11 bases between. CDR3 size: 16 residues. Germline CDR1 is MDHEN and CDR2 is SYDVKM. CDR3 region: CASSLNRAISGNTIYF. CDR3 in DNA: TGTGCCAGCAGTTTAAACAGGGCGATCTCTGGAAACACCATATATTTT. Full variable domain (remainder filled in from reference TRBV28 and TRBJ1-3): DVKVTQSSRYLVKRTGEKVFLECVQDMDHENMFWYRQDPGLGLRLIYFSYDVKMKEKGDIPEGYSVSREKKERFSLILESASTNQTSMYLCASSLNRAISGNTIYFGEGSWLTVV.

The V gene is TRBV7-6, the J gene TRBJ2-1; D is ambiguous. V was clipped by 1 base and J by 10 bases, with 14 bases between them. The CDR3 loop spans 14 amino acids. The germline V gene encodes CDR1 SGHVS and CDR2 FNYEAQ. The CDR3 spells CASSLGPRSMEQFF. As DNA, the CDR3 is TGTGCCAGCAGCTTAGGTCCCCGGTCCATGGAGCAGTTCTTC.

The DNA of the CDR3 is TGTGCCCCCGCGGGGGCAGCTGGAAACACCATATATTTT. Its protein is CAPAGAAGNTIYF. This rearrangement joins TRBV28 to TRBJ1-3; D is perhaps TRBD1 (6 bases). This CDR3 has 13 residues. CDR1 and CDR2 from the germline V gene are MDHEN and SYDVKM. V was clipped by 11 bases and J by 2 bases, with 13 bases between them.

The V gene is TRBV6-6, the J gene TRBJ2-1; 10 bases align to TRBD1. In germline, CDR1 is MNHNY, CDR2 SVGAGI (reference sequence). This CDR3 has 15 residues. Trimming took 1 base from V and 9 from J; bases not matched to a gene: 6. CDR3 bases: TGTGCCAGCAGTTACTATCCGGGACAGGGGTCTGAGCAGTTCTTC. It codes for CASSYYPGQGSEQFF.

J is TRBJ2-3 and V is TRBV4-1, with 8 bases identical to TRBD2. Germline-derived CDR1 and CDR2 are MGHRA and YSYEKL. The V segment lost 0 bases and the J segment 7 bases; nucleotides outside the gene matches: 9. There are 16 residues in the CDR3. CDR3 DNA: TGCGCCAGCAGCCAAGACTGGGGACTAGAAGGAAATACGCAGTATTTT. Protein sequence: CASSQDWGLEGNTQYF.

V and J are TRBV15 and TRBJ1-2; possibly TRBD1 for D (6 bases). The CDR3 sequence is 12 residues long. V lost 3 bases and J 8 bases, leaving 10 bases between the germline ends. In germline, CDR1 is LNHNV, CDR2 YYDKDF (reference sequence). CDR3 sequence: CATSRAGAGYTF. CDR3 DNA sequence: TGTGCCACCAGCAGGGCAGGGGCGGGCTACACCTTC.

CDR3 DNA: TGTGCCAGCAGCGTAGATGCGGGACTGAACACTGAAGCTTTCTTT. Translating gives CASSVDAGLNTEAFF. The chain joins TRBV9 to TRBJ1-1, with TRBD1 as a possible D gene (5 bases). The CDR3 extends over 15 amino acids. Germline assignment: CDR1 SGDLS and CDR2 YYNGEE. Trimming left V 0 bases short and J 0 bases short, with 9 bases between.

This chain joins TRBV28 and TRBJ1-3; a possible D gene is TRBD1 (5 bases). V lost 6 bases and J lost 3, with 15 bases in between. This CDR3 spans 15 amino acids. CDR1 and CDR2 from the germline V gene are MDHEN and SYDVKM. The CDR3 loop is CASSSTGSVGNTIYF. The CDR3 bases are TGTGCCAGCAGCTCTACAGGTTCGGTTGGAAACACCATATATTTT.

The V call is TRBV4-3, the J call TRBJ2-1, with D possibly being TRBD2 (5 bases). CDR1 LGHNA and CDR2 YSLEER come from the germline V gene. This CDR3 is built from 15 residues. Deletions cut 0 bases from V and 8 bases from J, with 14 bases between. CDR3 bases: TGCGCCAGCAGCCAAGACGGACCGCCCGGGGATGAGCAGTTCTTC. This sequence encodes CASSQDGPPGDEQFF.

This clone was detected only once. The chain uses TRBV5-1 and TRBJ2-1; TRBD1 aligns across 10 bases. This CDR3 spans 18 amino acids. Germline CDR1 SGHRS, CDR2 YFSETQ. The ends lost 5 bases at V and 0 bases at J; junction bases unmatched: 11. For the CDR3, the DNA is TGCGCCAGCAGTAGCCGGACAGGGGGACCCATCTCCTACAATGAGCAGTTCTTC. Protein: CASSSRTGGPISYNEQFF.

The gene calls are TRBV28 and TRBJ2-2, with TRBD2 matching 10 bases. The V segment lost 0 bases and the J segment 4 bases; nucleotides outside the gene matches: 8. This CDR3 spans 18 amino acids. Germline V gives CDR1 MDHEN, CDR2 SYDVKM. The CDR3 sequence is CASSLWKAGGIITGELFF. In nucleotides, the CDR3 is TGTGCCAGCAGTTTATGGAAAGCGGGGGGGATTATCACCGGGGAGCTGTTTTTT.

This chain uses TRBV6-1 with TRBJ1-1; D gene uncertain. The CDR3 spans 13 residues. The germline V and J ends were trimmed by 5 bases and 1 base, with 8 bases remaining between them. From germline, CDR1 is MNHNS and CDR2 SASEGT. For the CDR3, the DNA is TGTGCCAGCAGTAAGAGCTCGAACACTGAAGCTTTCTTT. The encoded protein is CASSKSSNTEAFF.

This chain links TRBV4-1 with TRBJ2-7; 7 nucleotides match TRBD1. V was pared by 1 base and J by 4 bases, with 4 bases of the junction left unmatched. Looked up from germline, CDR1 is MGHRA and CDR2 is YSYEKL. This CDR3 is built from 14 residues. DNA of the CDR3: TGCGCCAGCAGCCAAGCACAGGGGCCATACGAGCAGTACTTC. Its protein is CASSQAQGPYEQYF.

This rearrangement joins TRBV11-2 to TRBJ2-5; 10 bases map to TRBD1. The CDR3 extends over 15 amino acids. CDR1 is SGHAT, CDR2 FQNNGV, per germline. J was trimmed by 5 bases and V by 5 bases; bases with no gene match: 8. For the CDR3, the DNA is TGTGCCAGCAGCCCGGGACAGGGGAGAGTGGAGACCCAGTACTTC. Protein: CASSPGQGRVETQYF. Full variable domain (remainder filled in from reference TRBV11-2 and TRBJ2-5): EAGVAQSPRYKIIEKRQSVAFWCNPISGHATLYWYQQILGQGPKLLIQFQNNGVVDDSQLPKDRFSAERLKGVDSTLKIQPAKLEDSAVYLCASSPGQGRVETQYFGPGTRLLVL.

The chain recombines TRBV9 with TRBJ1-2; D gene ambiguous. This CDR3 is built from 12 residues. The V gene lost 0 bases and the J gene lost 5 bases, with 5 bases spanning the gap. Germline CDR1 and CDR2: SGDLS and YYNGEE. As DNA, the CDR3 is TGTGCCAGCAGCGTAGGAGTTTATGGCTACACCTTC. As protein: CASSVGVYGYTF. Drawing the rest from reference TRBV9 and TRBJ1-2, the complete variable domain is DSGVTQTPKHLITATGQRVTLRCSPRSGDLSVYWYQQSLDQGLQFLIQYYNGEERAKGNILERFSAQQFPDLHSELNLSSLELGDSALYFCASSVGVYGYTFGSGTRLTVV.

The chain carries TRBV2 and TRBJ1-5, with 7 bases lining up with TRBD1. V lost 3 bases and J lost 6; bases outside the gene matches: 5. This CDR3 comprises 14 residues. The germline gives CDR1 SNHLY, CDR2 FYNNEI. CDR3 coding DNA: TGTGCCAGCAGTGACAGGGGGAACAGTCAGCCCCAGCATTTT. It encodes CASSDRGNSQPQHF.

The gene calls are TRBV29-1 and TRBJ1-1; 7 nucleotides match TRBD1. Germline CDR1 SQVTM, CDR2 ANQGSEA. The CDR3 loop spans 14 amino acids. J gave up 3 bases and V 5 bases, and 9 bases lay outside the gene matches. This CDR3 is CSVQRGDSYTEAFF. The CDR3 nucleotides read TGCAGCGTTCAAAGAGGGGACAGCTACACTGAAGCTTTCTTT.

The rearrangement uses TRBV4-3 and TRBJ2-4; 12 positions agree with TRBD1. The CDR3 runs 17 residues. The ends lost 0 bases at V and 6 bases at J; junction bases unmatched: 6. Germline lookup yields CDR1 LGHNA and CDR2 YSLEER. CDR3 residues: CASSQDGTGGSPNIQYF. CDR3 DNA: TGCGCCAGCAGCCAAGATGGGACAGGGGGCTCACCAAACATTCAGTACTTC.

Turning to this clone: This same CDR3 is encoded by further DNA sequences in the sample. This chain uses TRBV6-5 with TRBJ1-5; TRBD1 might be the D (5 bases). The CDR3 has 14 residues. Trimming left V 0 bases short and J 7 bases short, with 10 bases between. CDR1 MNHEY and CDR2 SVGAGI come from the germline V gene. This CDR3 is CASSYSRGGQPQHF. The DNA for the CDR3 is TGTGCCAGCAGTTACTCGCGGGGGGGACAGCCCCAGCATTTT.

The chain couples TRBV4-3 to TRBJ2-7, with 8 bases matching TRBD2. The germline gives CDR1 LGHNA, CDR2 YSLEER. The CDR3 totals 20 residues. V shed 0 bases, J shed 4 bases, and the junction held 20 bases outside the gene matches. CDR3 in amino acids: CASSQDWGRFERGFPYEQYF. In DNA, the CDR3 is TGCGCCAGCAGCCAAGATTGGGGACGTTTCGAGCGGGGGTTCCCTTACGAGCAGTACTTC.